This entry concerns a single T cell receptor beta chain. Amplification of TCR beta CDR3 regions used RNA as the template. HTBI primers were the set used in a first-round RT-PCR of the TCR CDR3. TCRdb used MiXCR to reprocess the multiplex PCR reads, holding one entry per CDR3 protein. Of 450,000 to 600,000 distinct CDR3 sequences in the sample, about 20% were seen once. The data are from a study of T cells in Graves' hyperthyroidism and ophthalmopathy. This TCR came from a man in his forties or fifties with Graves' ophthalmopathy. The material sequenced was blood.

The CDR3 sequence is CASTGFQGHPGYTF. CDR3 nucleotides: TGTGCCAGCACCGGATTCCAGGGACATCCAGGCTACACCTTC. The chain employs TRBV7-9 and TRBJ1-2; tentatively, D is TRBD1 (6 bases). CDR3 length: 14 amino acids. V lost 7 bases to trimming and J lost 8 bases, with 20 bases between them. Germline V lookup: CDR1 SEHNR, CDR2 FQNEAQ (reference sequence).